The next 18 T cell receptor beta chains were all read from a single sample in a study of shared clonotypes between healthy human individuals. The protocol was immunoSEQ multiplex PCR, while the TCRdb copy is restricted to in-frame clones and leaves out a portion. Among 1.5 million to 2.5 million clones listed, less than 95% were seen once. Naive CD8 cells, CD45RO-negative and positively selected for CCR7, excluded terminally differentiated effector memory CD45RA+ cells. The sample was naive CD8+ T cells sorted from blood. These receptors were obtained from a man aged 18 to 30 in good health.

The rearrangement links TRBV7-2 to TRBJ1-3; weak D call: TRBD1 (6 bases). This CDR3 comprises 15 residues. Germline V gene sequence: CDR1 SGHTA, CDR2 FQGNSA. Trimming cost V 1 base and J 2 bases, with 9 bases left between them. CDR3 amino acids: CASSLEPGAGNTIYF. CDR3 DNA sequence: TGTGCCAGCAGCTTAGAGCCAGGGGCTGGAAACACCATATATTTT.

The V gene is TRBV6-5, the J gene TRBJ2-7, with D maybe TRBD2 (6 bases). Trimming shortened V by 6 bases and J by 2 bases, and 14 bases separated the two germline ends. Germline CDR1 MNHEY, CDR2 SVGAGI. The CDR3 is 14 amino acids. The CDR3: CASSPSGETYEQYF. The CDR3 nucleotides are TGTGCCAGCAGCCCTTCGGGAGAAACCTACGAGCAGTACTTC.

DNA for the CDR3: TGCGCCAGCAGCTTGGCGGGGATAGGCACTGAAGCTTTCTTT. Translating it yields CASSLAGIGTEAFF. V gene TRBV5-1 combines with J gene TRBJ1-1; D unclear. The CDR3 consists of 14 residues. Germline V gives CDR1 SGHRS, CDR2 YFSETQ. Trimming took off 0 bases at V and 4 bases at J, with 10 bases between the two ends.

The chain employs TRBV9 and TRBJ1-2, with TRBD1 identical over 12 bases. The trim removed 3 bases at V and 6 bases at J, leaving 9 bases unmatched. CDR3 length: 16 amino acids. Germline V gene data show CDR1 as SGDLS and CDR2 as YYNGEE. CDR3 DNA: TGTGCCAGCAGCGCCCCGGGACAGGGGGCAAGGGATGGCTACACCTTC. Its translation: CASSAPGQGARDGYTF.

The chain couples TRBV19 to TRBJ1-5, with D possibly being TRBD1 (6 bases). Trimming shortened V by 7 bases and J by 1 base, and 14 bases separated the two germline ends. Germline CDR1 is LNHDA and CDR2 is SQIVND (reference sequence). The CDR3 is made up of 15 amino acids. The CDR3: CASTLITGSNQPQHF. The CDR3 DNA sequence: TGTGCCAGTACCCTAATTACAGGGAGCAATCAGCCCCAGCATTTT.

The genes are TRBV9 and TRBJ2-7; 10 positions agree with TRBD1. CDR1 is SGDLS and CDR2 is YYNGEE in the germline V gene. The CDR3 is 16 amino acids. With V trimmed by 4 bases and J by 3 bases, 10 bases remained unmatched. The CDR3 loop is CASSTGTGDGGYEQYF. The CDR3 DNA reads TGTGCCAGCAGCACCGGGACAGGGGATGGGGGCTACGAGCAGTACTTC. Drawing the rest from reference TRBV9 and TRBJ2-7, the complete variable domain is DSGVTQTPKHLITATGQRVTLRCSPRSGDLSVYWYQQSLDQGLQFLIQYYNGEERAKGNILERFSAQQFPDLHSELNLSSLELGDSALYFCASSTGTGDGGYEQYFGPGTRLTVT.

The chain joins TRBV13 to TRBJ2-5; 7 positions match TRBD1. Germline V gene data show CDR1 as PRHDT and CDR2 as FYEKMQ (reference sequence). Trimming at V came to 5 bases and at J to 3 bases, leaving 3 bases not matched to a gene. This CDR3 contains 13 residues. In DNA form, the CDR3 reads TGTGCCAGCAGCCTGGGGACAGAAGAGACCCAGTACTTC. The encoded protein is CASSLGTEETQYF.

The chain joins TRBV12-2 to TRBJ1-4. TRBV12-2 is a listed pseudogene. The CDR3 covers 19 residues. In nucleotides, the CDR3 is TGTGCAAGTCGCTTTTGTCCCCGGATCCGCTTCGTTAAATGTCCGCCGTTTTTTTTT. Protein product: CASRFCPRIRFVKCPPFFF.

The rearrangement joins TRBV12-2 to TRBJ2-7; TRBD2 was called by the table and not checked on the DNA. TRBV12-2 is designated a pseudogene. The CDR3 sequence is 19 residues long. CDR3 DNA sequence: TGTGCAAGTCGCTTAGGGAGGACTAGCGGGCGGGAGTTCTCCTACGAGCAGTACTTC. It translates to CASRLGRTSGREFSYEQYF.

The chain uses TRBV28 and TRBJ1-5, with D possibly matching TRBD1 (6 bases). The germline CDR1 and CDR2 sequences are MDHEN and SYDVKM. The CDR3 consists of 15 residues. V dropped 7 bases and J dropped 6 bases, with 19 bases sitting between them. The chain's CDR3 is CASIRGLIMGQPQHF. In nucleotides, the CDR3 is TGTGCCAGCATCAGGGGACTCATCATGGGTCAGCCCCAGCATTTT.

V usage is TRBV7-9 and J usage is TRBJ2-1; a possible D gene is TRBD1 (6 bases). V was trimmed by 6 bases and J by 10 bases, leaving 10 bases between them. Germline V gives CDR1 SEHNR, CDR2 FQNEAQ (reference sequence). The CDR3 sequence is 11 residues long. The CDR3 DNA is TGTGCCAGCAGGATCGGACAGGAGCAGTTCTTC. Protein sequence: CASRIGQEQFF.

The J gene is TRBJ2-7, the V gene TRBV27; unclear D gene. Germline V gene lookup returns CDR1 MNHEY and CDR2 SMNVEV (reference sequence). V lost 0 bases to trimming and J lost 3 bases, with 9 bases between them. The CDR3 loop spans 14 amino acids. The CDR3 reads CASSLSGYLYEQYF. The CDR3 nucleotides are TGTGCCAGCAGTTTATCAGGCTACCTCTACGAGCAGTACTTC.

The genes are TRBV6-6 and TRBJ2-4, with 11 positions matching TRBD2. Germline CDR1 reads MNHNY; CDR2 reads SVGAGI (reference sequence). The CDR3 is made up of 16 amino acids. V was clipped by 3 bases and J by 5 bases; unmatched bases: 6. The CDR3 protein is CASSYTSGSAENIQYF. DNA for the CDR3: TGTGCCAGCAGTTATACTAGCGGGAGTGCGGAAAACATTCAGTACTTC.

This clone was detected only a few times. V and J are TRBV6-1 and TRBJ1-1; the match to TRBD1 covers 7 bases. V shed 5 bases and J 1 base; nucleotides not matched to a gene: 1. The CDR3 totals 13 residues. Germline CDR1 MNHNS, CDR2 SASEGT. The CDR3 reads CASSWTGNTEAFF. For the CDR3, the DNA is TGTGCCAGCAGTTGGACAGGGAACACTGAAGCTTTCTTT.

The chain combines TRBV28 with TRBJ1-2, with TRBD1 matching over 7 bases. Trimming removed 5 bases from V and 1 base from J; junction bases left unmatched: 19. The germline gives CDR1 MDHEN, CDR2 SYDVKM. The CDR3 loop spans 19 amino acids. This CDR3 reads CASSQTYRDRSQNNYGYTF. The CDR3 DNA sequence: TGTGCCAGCAGTCAAACATACCGGGACAGAAGCCAGAATAACTATGGCTACACCTTC.

The chain uses TRBV4-3 and TRBJ2-7; tentatively, D is TRBD1 (6 bases). Per germline, CDR1 LGHNA and CDR2 YSLEER. The ends were cut back, 1 base at V and 0 bases at J, with 13 bases in the middle. The length of the CDR3 is 16 residues. CDR3 DNA: TGCGCCAGCAGCCAAGCTACAGGGAAACTCTCCTACGAGCAGTACTTC. Protein sequence: CASSQATGKLSYEQYF.

The V gene is TRBV6-5, the J gene TRBJ1-6; 11 positions match TRBD1. Germline V gene sequence: CDR1 MNHEY, CDR2 SVGAGI. The trim removed 4 bases at V and 9 bases at J, leaving 5 bases unmatched. CDR3 length: 15 residues. The CDR3 spells CASSSGTGGGSPLHF. The CDR3 nucleotides are TGTGCCAGCAGTTCCGGGACAGGGGGGGGTTCACCCCTCCACTTT.

This chain links TRBV11-2 with TRBJ2-7; D is undetermined. The CDR3 totals 16 residues. Trimming pared 0 bases from V and 1 base from J, leaving 13 bases between. The germline gives CDR1 SGHAT, CDR2 FQNNGV. In nucleotides, the CDR3 is TGTGCCAGCAGCTTAGAACAGCCCCCTCCTTCCTACGAGCAGTACTTC. Amino acid sequence: CASSLEQPPPSYEQYF.